What follows is one T cell receptor (beta chain) and its context. The CDR3 length is 12 residues. Per germline, CDR1 SEHNR and CDR2 FQNEAQ (reference sequence). V was trimmed by 3 bases and J by 3 bases, leaving 6 bases between them. Original processing notes: Amplification from reference gene primers served as the basis for estimated nucleated cell counts. Profiled with immunoSEQ multiplex PCR; TCRdb holds only in-frame clones, not every one. D and trimming come from the DNA, and the V and J calls and clone size come from that table. The data hold tens of thousands of clones, with approximately 90% observed a single time. These data come from a study of blood T cell repertoires in COVID-19. Across the study: Acute and convalescent COVID-19 samples came from the United States, Italy and Spain. The cDNA or gDNA used as material had been derived from T cells, B-cell-depleted T cells, or PBMCs.

Material: peripheral blood. The chain combines TRBV7-9 with TRBJ2-7; D call uncertain. The receptor's source is a man in his sixties with acute or convalescent COVID-19. This CDR3 is CASSLAVYEQYF. The CDR3 DNA reads as TGTGCCAGCAGCTTGGCCGTCTACGAGCAGTACTTC.